This T cell receptor (beta chain) comes out of a study of cytomegalovirus exposure and HLA in healthy donors. The CDR3 covers 18 residues. V lost 5 bases and J lost 6; bases outside the gene matches: 17. Germline values: CDR1 SGHAT, CDR2 FQNNGV. As for the donors, each was a healthy bone marrow donor. The study ran its PCR with 60 Vbeta and 13 Jbeta primers. In the original analysis: An analysis performed later counted about 80 million unique TCR beta chains (around 11 million of them shared). Clones were read by immunoSEQ multiplex PCR, and TCRdb kept only the in-frame ones, dropping some. The V and J calls and clone size were taken over from that table, and D and trimming were inferred from the DNA. There are some 190,000 clones in the sample; around 82% occur only once, and over 1.5% lies in the top ten. In the case of this clone: Its antigen is undetermined.

Study-wide points: Cytomegalovirus status was reportedly diagnosed by the classifier with high specificity and sensitivity.

The source is a man aged 40-50 years in good health and CMV-seropositive. The gene calls are TRBV11-2 and TRBJ2-5; 11 bases fit TRBD2. Sequenced sample: PBMCs. The CDR3 here is CASSPSTLAGGPYQTQYF. The CDR3 coding sequence is TGTGCCAGCAGCCCGAGTACCCTAGCGGGAGGACCATACCAGACCCAGTACTTC.